This TCR beta chain is from a study of CD8+ T cells in alopecia areata. Study-level points and caveats: Researchers report lesional scalp, most notably alopecia totalis/universalis, outstripped normal scalp in clonality. Resident alphabeta T cells of normal skin are also sequenced in scalp samples. The study found TCR sharing across patients less clear than in mice, possibly for HLA reasons.

The CDR3 is 12 amino acids. CDR1 WNHNN and CDR2 SYGVQD come from the germline V gene (reference sequence). V lost 6 bases and J 1 base, leaving 6 bases between the germline ends. Cell sorting was applied to PBMCs, and CD4+ and CD8+ T cells were collected. Concerning this clone itself: Its specificity is not known.

TCR sequencing used cDNA made by reverse transcription of extracted RNA. Generated by immunoSEQ multiplex PCR, the TCRdb table keeps only in-frame clones and is missing some. This sample carries about 140,000 clones, about three fifths of them seen once, and the ten largest clones take 4.5% to 5%. The chain recombines TRBV10-1 with TRBJ1-2; D is uncertain. The sample was CD4+ T cells sorted from blood. The receptor was isolated from a human donor in good health. CDR3 loop: CASRDYNYGYTF. DNA of the CDR3: TGCGCCAGCAGGGACTATAACTATGGCTACACCTTC.